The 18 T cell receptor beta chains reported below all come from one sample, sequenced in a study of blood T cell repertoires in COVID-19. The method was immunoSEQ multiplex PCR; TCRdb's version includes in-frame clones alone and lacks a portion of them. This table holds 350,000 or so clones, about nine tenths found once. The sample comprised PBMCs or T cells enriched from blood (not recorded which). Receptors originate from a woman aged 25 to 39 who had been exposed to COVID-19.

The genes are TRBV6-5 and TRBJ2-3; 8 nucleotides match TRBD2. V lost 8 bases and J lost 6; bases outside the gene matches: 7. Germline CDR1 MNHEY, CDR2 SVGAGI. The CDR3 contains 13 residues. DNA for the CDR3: TGTGCCAGCCTTAGCGGGACTTTGGATACGCAGTATTTT. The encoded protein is CASLSGTLDTQYF.

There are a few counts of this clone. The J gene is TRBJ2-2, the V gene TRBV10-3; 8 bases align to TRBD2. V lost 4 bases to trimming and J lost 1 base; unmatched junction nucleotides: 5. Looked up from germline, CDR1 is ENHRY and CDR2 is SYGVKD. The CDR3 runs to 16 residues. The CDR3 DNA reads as TGTGCCATCAGTGCAGGCGGGACTAGGAACACCGGGGAGCTGTTTTTT. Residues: CAISAGGTRNTGELFF.

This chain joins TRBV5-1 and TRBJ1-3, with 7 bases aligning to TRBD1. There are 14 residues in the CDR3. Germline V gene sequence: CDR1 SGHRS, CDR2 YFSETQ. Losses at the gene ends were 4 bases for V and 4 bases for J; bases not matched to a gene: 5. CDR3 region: CASSDGTAGNTIYF. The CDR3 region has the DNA TGCGCCAGCAGCGACGGGACAGCGGGAAACACCATATATTTT.

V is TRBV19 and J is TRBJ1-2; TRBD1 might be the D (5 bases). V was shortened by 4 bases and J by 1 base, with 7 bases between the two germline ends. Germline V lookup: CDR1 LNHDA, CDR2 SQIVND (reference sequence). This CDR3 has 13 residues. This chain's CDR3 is CASSTRDNYGYTF. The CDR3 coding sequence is TGTGCCAGTAGTACCAGGGATAACTATGGCTACACCTTC.

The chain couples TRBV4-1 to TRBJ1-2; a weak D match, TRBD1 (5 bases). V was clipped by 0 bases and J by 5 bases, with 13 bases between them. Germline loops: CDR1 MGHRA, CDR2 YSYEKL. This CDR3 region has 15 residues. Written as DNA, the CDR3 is TGCGCCAGCAGCCAAGAGCGCAGGGCCGGGTATGGCTACACCTTC. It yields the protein CASSQERRAGYGYTF.

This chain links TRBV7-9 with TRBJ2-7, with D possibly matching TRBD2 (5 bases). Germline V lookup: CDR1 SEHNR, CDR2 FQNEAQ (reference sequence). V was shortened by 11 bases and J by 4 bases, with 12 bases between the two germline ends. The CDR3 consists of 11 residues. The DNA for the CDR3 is TGTGCCGCGGCTTCGGGGTACGAGCAGTACTTC. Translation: CAAASGYEQYF.

For the CDR3, the DNA is TGTGCCAGCAGCCCGACAGTCTCCAGGCCACCCCTCCACTTT. It codes for CASSPTVSRPPLHF. The rearrangement uses TRBV11-2 and TRBJ1-6; possibly TRBD1 for D (5 bases). CDR3 length equals 14 residues. Deletions cut 5 bases from V and 11 bases from J, with 16 bases between. Germline assignment: CDR1 SGHAT and CDR2 FQNNGV.

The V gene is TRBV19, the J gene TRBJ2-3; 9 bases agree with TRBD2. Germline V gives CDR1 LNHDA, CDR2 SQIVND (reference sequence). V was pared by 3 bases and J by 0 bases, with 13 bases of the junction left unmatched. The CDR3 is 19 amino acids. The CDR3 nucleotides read TGTGCCAGTAGTATCCGGGCTAGCGGGAACATATTCAGCACAGATACGCAGTATTTT. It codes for CASSIRASGNIFSTDTQYF.

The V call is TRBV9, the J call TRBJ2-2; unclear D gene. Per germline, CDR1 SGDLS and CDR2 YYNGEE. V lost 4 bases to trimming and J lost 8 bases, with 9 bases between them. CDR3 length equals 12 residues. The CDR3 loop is CASSQTGGELFF. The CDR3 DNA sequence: TGTGCCAGCAGCCAGACTGGGGGGGAGCTGTTTTTT.

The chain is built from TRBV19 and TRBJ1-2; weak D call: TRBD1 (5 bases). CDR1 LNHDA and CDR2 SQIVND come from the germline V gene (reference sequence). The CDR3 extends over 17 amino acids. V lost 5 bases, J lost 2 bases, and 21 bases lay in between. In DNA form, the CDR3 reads TGTGCCAGTAGTTCTCTCCACGACAGTTACCTCAACTATGGCTACACCTTC. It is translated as CASSSLHDSYLNYGYTF. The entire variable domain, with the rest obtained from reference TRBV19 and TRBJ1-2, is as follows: DGGITQSPKYLFRKEGQNVTLSCEQNLNHDAMYWYRQDPGQGLRLIYYSQIVNDFQKGDIAEGYSVSREKKESFPLTVTSAQKNPTAFYLCASSSLHDSYLNYGYTFGSGTRLTVV.

CDR3 sequence (DNA): TGTGCCAGCAGTTTTGTGGTGGGGACTGGCCGCACAGATACGCAGTATTTT. Translation gives CASSFVVGTGRTDTQYF. V gene TRBV28 combines with J gene TRBJ2-3; D perhaps matches TRBD2 (6 bases). The germline V gene has CDR1 MDHEN and CDR2 SYDVKM. The CDR3 is 17 residues long. V was trimmed by 3 bases and J by 1 base, leaving 17 bases between them. Variable domain in full (rest from reference TRBV28 and TRBJ2-3): DVKVTQSSRYLVKRTGEKVFLECVQDMDHENMFWYRQDPGLGLRLIYFSYDVKMKEKGDIPEGYSVSREKKERFSLILESASTNQTSMYLCASSFVVGTGRTDTQYFGPGTRLTVL.

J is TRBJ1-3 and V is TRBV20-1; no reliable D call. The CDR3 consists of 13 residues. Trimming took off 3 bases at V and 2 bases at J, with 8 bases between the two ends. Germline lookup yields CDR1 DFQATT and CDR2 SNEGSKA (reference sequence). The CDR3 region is CSASGRAGNTIYF. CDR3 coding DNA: TGCAGTGCTAGTGGGAGGGCTGGAAACACCATATATTTT.

The CDR3 here is CASSQGGRASNEQFF. The DNA of the CDR3 is TGTGCCAGCAGCCAAGGCGGGAGGGCCTCCAATGAGCAGTTCTTC. The chain employs TRBV3-1 (or the pseudogene TRBV3-2) and TRBJ2-1; 9 bases fit TRBD2. CDR1 and CDR2 from the germline V gene are LGHDT and YNNKEL (reference sequence). This CDR3 has 15 amino acids. Trimming cost V 1 base and J 6 bases; bases outside gene matches: 4.

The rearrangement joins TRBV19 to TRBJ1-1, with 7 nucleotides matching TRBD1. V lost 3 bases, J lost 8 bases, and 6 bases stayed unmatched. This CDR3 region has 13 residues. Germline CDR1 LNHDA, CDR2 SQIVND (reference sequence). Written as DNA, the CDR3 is TGTGCCAGTAGTATCCTCGGGACAGTCGAAGCTTTCTTT. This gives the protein CASSILGTVEAFF.

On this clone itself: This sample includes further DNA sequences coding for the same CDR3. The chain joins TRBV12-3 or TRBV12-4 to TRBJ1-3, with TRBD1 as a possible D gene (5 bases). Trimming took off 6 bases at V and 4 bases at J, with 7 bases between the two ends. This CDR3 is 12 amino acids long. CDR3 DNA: TGTGCCAGCAGCTCAGGGGGAAACACCATATATTTT. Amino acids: CASSSGGNTIYF.

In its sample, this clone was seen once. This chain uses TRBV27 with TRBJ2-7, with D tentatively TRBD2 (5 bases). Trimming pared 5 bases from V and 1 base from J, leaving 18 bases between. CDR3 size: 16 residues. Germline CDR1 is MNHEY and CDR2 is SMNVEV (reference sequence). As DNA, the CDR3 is TGTGCCAGCAGTGTCAGACGGACTCCTTTTTCCTACGAGCAGTACTTC. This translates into CASSVRRTPFSYEQYF.

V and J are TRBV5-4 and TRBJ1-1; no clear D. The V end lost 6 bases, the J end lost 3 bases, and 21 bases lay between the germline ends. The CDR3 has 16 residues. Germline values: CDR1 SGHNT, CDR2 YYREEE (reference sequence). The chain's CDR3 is CASKIRRERGYTEAFF. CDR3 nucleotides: TGTGCCAGCAAAATTAGGAGGGAGAGAGGGTACACTGAAGCTTTCTTT.

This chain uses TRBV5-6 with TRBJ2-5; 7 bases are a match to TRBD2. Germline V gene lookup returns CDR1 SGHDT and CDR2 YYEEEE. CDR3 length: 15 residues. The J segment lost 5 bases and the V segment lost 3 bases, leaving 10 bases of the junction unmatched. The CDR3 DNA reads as TGTGCCAGCAGCTATCCGGGCGGGAGACCGGAGACCCAGTACTTC. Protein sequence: CASSYPGGRPETQYF. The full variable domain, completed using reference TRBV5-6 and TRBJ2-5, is DAGVTQSPTHLIKTRGQQVTLRCSPKSGHDTVSWYQQALGQGPQFIFQYYEEEERQRGNFPDRFSGHQFPNYSSELNVNALLLGDSALYLCASSYPGGRPETQYFGPGTRLLVL.